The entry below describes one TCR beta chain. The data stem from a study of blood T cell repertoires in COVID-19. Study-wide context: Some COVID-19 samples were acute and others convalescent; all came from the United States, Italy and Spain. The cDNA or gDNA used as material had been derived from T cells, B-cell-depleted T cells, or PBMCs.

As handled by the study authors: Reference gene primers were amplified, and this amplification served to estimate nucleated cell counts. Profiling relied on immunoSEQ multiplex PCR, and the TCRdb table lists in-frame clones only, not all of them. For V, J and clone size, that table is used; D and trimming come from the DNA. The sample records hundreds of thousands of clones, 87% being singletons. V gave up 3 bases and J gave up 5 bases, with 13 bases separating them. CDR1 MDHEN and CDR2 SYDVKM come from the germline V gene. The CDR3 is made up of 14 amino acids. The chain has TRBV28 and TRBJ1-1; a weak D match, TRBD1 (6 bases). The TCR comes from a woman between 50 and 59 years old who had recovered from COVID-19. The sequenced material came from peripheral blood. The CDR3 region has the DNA TGTGCCAGCAGTTTTAGAGAGGGGGGGACTGAAGCTTTCTTT. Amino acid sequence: CASSFREGGTEAFF.